This passage covers 2 T cell receptor beta chains from one sample sequenced in a study of OX40 agonist ivuxolimab in advanced cancers. Libraries were prepared by immunoSEQ multiplex PCR; TCRdb keeps only in-frame clonotypes and omits some of them. In the table there are 80,000 or so clones, around 85% of which are singletons. Sample: CD4+ or CD8+ T cells sorted from blood, taken in a trial of the OX40 agonist ivuxolimab. Every receptor here comes from an adult with an advanced solid tumor such as melanoma, head and neck, liver or kidney cancer.

The rearrangement uses TRBV4-2 and TRBJ1-6; no reliable D call. Germline-derived CDR1 and CDR2 are LGHNA and YNFKEQ. Trimming shortened V by 1 base and J by 0 bases, and 13 bases separated the two germline ends. The CDR3 length is 18 residues. CDR3 amino acids: CASSQVAPMGSYNSPLHF. DNA of the CDR3: TGTGCCAGCAGCCAAGTGGCGCCCATGGGCTCCTATAATTCACCCCTCCACTTT.

The chain links TRBV4-3 to TRBJ1-4, with 11 nucleotides matching TRBD1. V was pared by 4 bases and J by 6 bases, with 13 bases of the junction left unmatched. The CDR3 has 18 residues. The germline gives CDR1 LGHNA, CDR2 YSLEER. The CDR3 bases are TGCGCCAGCAGCCGACAATCTCTCGGGACAGGGGGGGATGAAAAACTGTTTTTT. The encoded protein is CASSRQSLGTGGDEKLFF.